The rows below give T cell receptor beta chains drawn from one sample of a study of T cell responses to AZD1222 COVID-19 vaccine. Only in-frame clones appear in the TCRdb table, and some are missing; sequencing was by immunoSEQ multiplex PCR. The data show 200,000 to 250,000 clones, around 94% seen once. The material sequenced was peripheral blood, taken 28 days after the second dose of the MenACWY control vaccine. The receptors come from an adult who received the MenACWY meningococcal vaccine as a control. CDR3s include the opening cysteine and the closing phenylalanine or tryptophan. The D gene is left open where the match is weak. Size is stated for part of the rows, as once, few or many counts, or as a class when the clone is expanded.

clone size: .
V gene: TRBV4-2
J gene: TRBJ1-6
D gene: .
CDR3 protein: CASSHTAGPADNSPLHF
CDR3 DNA: TGTGCCAGCAGCCACACAGCGGGGCCCGCGGATAATTCACCCCTCCACTTT

clone size: once
V gene: TRBV27
J gene: TRBJ2-1
D gene: TRBD1
CDR3 protein: CASSLPGQGHNEQFF
CDR3 DNA: TGTGCCAGCAGTTTACCGGGACAGGGGCACAATGAGCAGTTCTTC

clone size: .
V gene: TRBV2
J gene: TRBJ1-1
D gene: .
CDR3 protein: CASSDVGTEAFF
CDR3 DNA: TGTGCCAGCAGTGATGTGGGCACTGAAGCTTTCTTT

clone size: .
V gene: TRBV10-3
J gene: TRBJ1-1
D gene: TRBD1
CDR3 protein: CAISEGMTGKNTEAFF
CDR3 DNA: TGTGCCATCAGTGAGGGTATGACAGGGAAGAACACTGAAGCTTTCTTT

clone size: .
V gene: TRBV7-9
J gene: TRBJ1-4
D gene: TRBD1
CDR3 protein: CASSSGTGTLATNEKLFF
CDR3 DNA: TGTGCCAGCAGCTCCGGGACAGGGACTCTTGCAACTAATGAAAAACTGTTTTTT

clone size: .
V gene: TRBV6-2/TRBV6-3
J gene: TRBJ2-7
D gene: .
CDR3 protein: CASSYGAGSPYEQYF
CDR3 DNA: TGTGCCAGCAGTTACGGTGCTGGGTCCCCGTACGAGCAGTACTTC

clone size: .
V gene: TRBV4-2
J gene: TRBJ1-5
D gene: .
CDR3 protein: CASSQDEAQTHQPQHF
CDR3 DNA: TGTGCCAGCAGCCAAGATGAGGCACAGACACATCAGCCCCAGCATTTT

clone size: .
V gene: TRBV6-5
J gene: TRBJ2-1
D gene: TRBD2
CDR3 protein: CASRTSGNNNEQFF
CDR3 DNA: TGTGCCAGCAGGACTAGCGGGAACAACAATGAGCAGTTCTTC

clone size: .
V gene: TRBV5-6
J gene: TRBJ1-2
D gene: .
CDR3 protein: CASSFGGGLVNYGYTF
CDR3 DNA: TGTGCCAGCAGCTTTGGGGGCGGCCTCGTTAACTATGGCTACACCTTC

clone size: .
V gene: TRBV7-3
J gene: TRBJ2-7
D gene: TRBD2
CDR3 protein: CASSLTSGGVYEQYF
CDR3 DNA: TGTGCCAGCAGCCTGACTAGCGGGGGGGTATACGAGCAGTACTTC

clone size: .
V gene: TRBV30
J gene: TRBJ1-2
D gene: .
CDR3 protein: CAWSRTTANYGYTF
CDR3 DNA: TGTGCCTGGAGTCGGACCACAGCTAACTATGGCTACACCTTC

clone size: .
V gene: TRBV5-4
J gene: TRBJ2-7
D gene: .
CDR3 protein: CASSSKTFYEQYF
CDR3 DNA: TGTGCCAGCAGCTCTAAGACCTTCTACGAGCAGTACTTC

clone size: .
V gene: TRBV10-3
J gene: TRBJ2-7
D gene: TRBD1
CDR3 protein: CATRDPGQVYEQYF
CDR3 DNA: TGTGCCACTCGCGACCCGGGACAGGTCTACGAGCAGTACTTC

clone size: .
V gene: TRBV9
J gene: TRBJ2-6
D gene: .
CDR3 protein: CASSVEYWGSGANVLTF
CDR3 DNA: TGTGCCAGCAGCGTAGAGTACTGGGGCTCTGGGGCCAACGTCCTGACTTTC

clone size: once
V gene: TRBV30
J gene: TRBJ1-1
D gene: .
CDR3 protein: CAWSPKTGSNTEAFF
CDR3 DNA: TGTGCCTGGAGTCCTAAGACAGGATCGAACACTGAAGCTTTCTTT

clone size: .
V gene: TRBV28
J gene: TRBJ1-1
D gene: .
CDR3 protein: CASSFSRGSEAFF
CDR3 DNA: TGTGCCAGCAGTTTTTCTCGGGGGTCTGAAGCTTTCTTT

clone size: .
V gene: TRBV10-3
J gene: TRBJ2-7
D gene: .
CDR3 protein: CAIRNSGTSRDEQYF
CDR3 DNA: TGTGCCATCAGGAACTCAGGGACATCACGGGACGAGCAGTACTTC

clone size: .
V gene: TRBV4-2
J gene: TRBJ2-1
D gene: TRBD2
CDR3 protein: CASSQGLAGGPNEQFF
CDR3 DNA: TGTGCCAGCAGCCAAGGGCTAGCGGGAGGCCCCAATGAGCAGTTCTTC

clone size: .
V gene: TRBV18
J gene: TRBJ2-3
D gene: TRBD1
CDR3 protein: CASSPRGQGATDTQYF
CDR3 DNA: TGTGCCAGCTCACCAAGAGGACAGGGGGCCACAGATACGCAGTATTTT

clone size: .
V gene: TRBV14
J gene: TRBJ1-1
D gene: .
CDR3 protein: CASSQGASAFF
CDR3 DNA: TGTGCCAGCAGCCAAGGGGCGTCGGCTTTCTTT

clone size: .
V gene: TRBV5-6
J gene: TRBJ2-3
D gene: .
CDR3 protein: CASSLNSFSTDTQYF
CDR3 DNA: TGTGCCAGCAGCCTAAACAGCTTTAGCACAGATACGCAGTATTTT

clone size: .
V gene: TRBV6-5
J gene: TRBJ2-1
D gene: TRBD2
CDR3 protein: CASSLLAGGYNEQFF
CDR3 DNA: TGTGCCAGCAGTTTACTAGCGGGAGGGTACAATGAGCAGTTCTTC

clone size: .
V gene: TRBV19
J gene: TRBJ2-7
D gene: TRBD1
CDR3 protein: CASSPPDRVHEQYF
CDR3 DNA: TGTGCCAGTAGTCCCCCGGACAGGGTCCATGAGCAGTACTTC

clone size: .
V gene: TRBV6-5
J gene: TRBJ2-7
D gene: .
CDR3 protein: CASSPGQGRFYEQYF
CDR3 DNA: TGTGCCAGCAGCCCCGGGCAGGGCCGTTTTTACGAGCAGTACTTC

clone size: .
V gene: TRBV7-2
J gene: TRBJ1-2
D gene: TRBD1
CDR3 protein: CASSPPPGQGYGYTF
CDR3 DNA: TGTGCCAGCAGCCCACCCCCGGGACAGGGTTATGGCTACACCTTC

clone size: .
V gene: TRBV7-6
J gene: TRBJ2-2
D gene: .
CDR3 protein: CASSLVGNVGELFF
CDR3 DNA: TGTGCCAGCAGCTTAGTGGGGAATGTCGGGGAGCTGTTTTTT

clone size: .
V gene: TRBV11-2
J gene: TRBJ2-7
D gene: .
CDR3 protein: CASSLGEKQYF
CDR3 DNA: TGTGCCAGCAGCTTAGGGGAAAAGCAGTACTTC

clone size: .
V gene: TRBV6-1
J gene: TRBJ1-2
D gene: .
CDR3 protein: CASSEWWDNYGYTF
CDR3 DNA: TGTGCCAGCAGTGAATGGTGGGACAACTATGGCTACACCTTC

clone size: .
V gene: TRBV28
J gene: TRBJ2-7
D gene: .
CDR3 protein: CASSLSGPTNEQYF
CDR3 DNA: TGTGCCAGCAGTTTATCGGGACCTACAAACGAGCAGTACTTC

clone size: .
V gene: TRBV3-1/TRBV3-2
J gene: TRBJ2-7
D gene: .
CDR3 protein: CASSLMGGEQYF
CDR3 DNA: TGTGCCAGCAGCCTCATGGGGGGCGAGCAGTACTTC

clone size: .
V gene: TRBV6-5
J gene: TRBJ1-1
D gene: TRBD1
CDR3 protein: CASSTGGWINTEAFF
CDR3 DNA: TGTGCCAGCAGTACAGGGGGTTGGATCAACACTGAAGCTTTCTTT